Reported below is one T cell receptor beta chain. Repertoires were generated with immunoSEQ multiplex PCR, while TCRdb's copy carries only in-frame clones and drops some. The sample yields about 73,000 clones, 80% to 90% seen once. The data are from a study of radiotherapy plus CTLA-4 blockade in lung cancer. The source of this sequence is a human donor with non-small cell lung cancer that progressed on radiotherapy plus ipilimumab. Material: peripheral blood, obtained from a patient treated with radiotherapy plus ipilimumab.

Written as DNA, the CDR3 is TGTGCCAGCAGTCGTGTGGGGTTTAGCACAGATACGCAGTATTTT. The encoded protein is CASSRVGFSTDTQYF. The chain carries TRBV27 and TRBJ2-3; no clear D gene. V was shortened by 5 bases and J by 0 bases, with 12 bases between the two germline ends. Germline V gene sequence: CDR1 MNHEY, CDR2 SMNVEV (reference sequence). This CDR3 comprises 15 residues.